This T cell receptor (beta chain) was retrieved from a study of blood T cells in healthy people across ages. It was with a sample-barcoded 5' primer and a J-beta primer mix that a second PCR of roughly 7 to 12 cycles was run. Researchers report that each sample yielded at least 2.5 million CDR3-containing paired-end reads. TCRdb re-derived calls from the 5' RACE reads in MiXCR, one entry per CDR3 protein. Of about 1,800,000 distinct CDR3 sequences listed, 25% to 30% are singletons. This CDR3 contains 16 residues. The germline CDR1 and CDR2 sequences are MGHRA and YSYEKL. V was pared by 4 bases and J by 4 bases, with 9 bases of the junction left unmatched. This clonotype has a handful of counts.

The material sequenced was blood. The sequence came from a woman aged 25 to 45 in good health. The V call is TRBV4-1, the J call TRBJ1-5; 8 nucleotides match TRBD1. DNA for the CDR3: TGCGCCAGCAGCCTTTACGGGACAGGAACGAATCAGCCCCAGCATTTT. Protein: CASSLYGTGTNQPQHF.